This TCR beta chain was sequenced in a study of OX40 agonist ivuxolimab in advanced cancers. About the study: Earlier anti-PD-1, anti-PD-L1 or anti-CTLA-4 therapy was permitted; under 50% had received some.

Any history of autoimmune disease or systemic immunosuppression disqualified patients. Sampling times: baseline, cycle 4 day 1, cycle 7 day 1. The CDR3 is 15 amino acids. The V and J ends lost 6 bases and 4 bases, in that order; junction bases with no gene match: 9. Per germline, CDR1 MNHEY and CDR2 SMNVEV (reference sequence). Study results and caveats: Both CD4+ and CD8+ T cell populations in blood had undergone clonal expansion by week 6 at 0.1 to 3.0 mg/kg.

Generated by immunoSEQ multiplex PCR, the TCRdb table keeps only in-frame clones and is missing some. The sample holds some 70,000 clones, approximately 86% seen once. Regarding this clone: Its matching antigen is unknown.

The sequencing here drew on CD4+ or CD8+ T cells sorted from blood, taken in a trial of the OX40 agonist ivuxolimab. The sequence derives from an adult with an advanced solid tumor such as melanoma, head and neck, liver or kidney cancer. The chain recombines TRBV27 with TRBJ2-7; 10 bases are shared with TRBD2. CDR3 sequence (DNA): TGTGCCAGCAGGCGCACGTTAGCGGGAGGTTACGAGCAGTACTTC. Translating gives CASRRTLAGGYEQYF.